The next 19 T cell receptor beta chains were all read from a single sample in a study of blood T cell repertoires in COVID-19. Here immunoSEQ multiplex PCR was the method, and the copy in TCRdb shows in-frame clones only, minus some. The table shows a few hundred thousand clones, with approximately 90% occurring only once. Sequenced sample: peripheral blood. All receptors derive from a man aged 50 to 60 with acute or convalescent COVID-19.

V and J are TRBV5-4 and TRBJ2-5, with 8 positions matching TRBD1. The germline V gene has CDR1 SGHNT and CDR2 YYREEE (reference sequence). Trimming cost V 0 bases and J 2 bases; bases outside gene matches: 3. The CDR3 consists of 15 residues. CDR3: CASSLDRGWQETQYF. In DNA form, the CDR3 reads TGTGCCAGCAGCTTGGACAGGGGGTGGCAAGAGACCCAGTACTTC. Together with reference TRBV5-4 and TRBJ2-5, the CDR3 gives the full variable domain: ETGVTQSPTHLIKTRGQQVTLRCSSQSGHNTVSWYQQALGQGPQFIFQYYREEENGRGNFPPRFSGLQFPNYSSELNVNALELDDSALYLCASSLDRGWQETQYFGPGTRLLVL.

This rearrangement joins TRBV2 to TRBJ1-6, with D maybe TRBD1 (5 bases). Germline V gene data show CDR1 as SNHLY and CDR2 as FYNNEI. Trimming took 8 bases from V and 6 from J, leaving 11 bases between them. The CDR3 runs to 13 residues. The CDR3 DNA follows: TGTGCCAGCTTTAGGGGCAGTAATTCACCCCTCCACTTT. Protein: CASFRGSNSPLHF.

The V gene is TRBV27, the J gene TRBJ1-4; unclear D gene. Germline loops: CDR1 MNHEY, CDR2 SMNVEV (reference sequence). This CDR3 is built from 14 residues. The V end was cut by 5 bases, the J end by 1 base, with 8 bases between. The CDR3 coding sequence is TGTGCCAGCAGTCATAGAGGAACTAATGAAAAACTGTTTTTT. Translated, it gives CASSHRGTNEKLFF. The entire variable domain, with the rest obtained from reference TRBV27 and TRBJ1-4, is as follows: EAQVTQNPRYLITVTGKKLTVTCSQNMNHEYMSWYRQDPGLGLRQIYYSMNVEVTDKGDVPEGYKVSRKEKRNFPLILESPSPNQTSLYFCASSHRGTNEKLFFGSGTQLSVL.

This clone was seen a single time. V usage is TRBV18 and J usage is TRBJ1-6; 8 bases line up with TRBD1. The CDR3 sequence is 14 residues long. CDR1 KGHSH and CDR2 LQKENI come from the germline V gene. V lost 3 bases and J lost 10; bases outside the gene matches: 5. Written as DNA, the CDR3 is TGTGCCAGCTCACCGACAGGGGAGCGGTCACCCCTCCACTTT. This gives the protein CASSPTGERSPLHF.

CDR3 sequence (DNA): TGTGCCATCAGTGAGGCCCAGGGGCAAGCTTTCTTT. It translates to CAISEAQGQAFF. This chain connects TRBV10-3 to TRBJ1-1; maybe TRBD1 (6 bases). Trimming cost V 2 bases and J 9 bases, with 10 bases left between them. CDR3 size: 12 residues. Germline loops: CDR1 ENHRY, CDR2 SYGVKD.

The CDR3: CASSIGRGETQYF. As DNA, the CDR3 is TGTGCCAGTAGTATAGGCAGGGGAGAGACCCAGTACTTC. V and J are TRBV19 and TRBJ2-5; weak D call: TRBD1 (6 bases). V lost 1 base and J 4 bases, leaving 7 bases between the germline ends. Germline CDR1 and CDR2: LNHDA and SQIVND (reference sequence). The CDR3 contains 13 residues.

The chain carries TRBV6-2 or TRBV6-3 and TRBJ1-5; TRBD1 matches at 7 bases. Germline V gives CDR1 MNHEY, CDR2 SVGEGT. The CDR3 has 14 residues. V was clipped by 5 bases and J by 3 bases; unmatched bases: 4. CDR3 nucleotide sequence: TGTGCCAGCAGTAAGGGACAGTCCAATCAGCCCCAGCATTTT. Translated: CASSKGQSNQPQHF.

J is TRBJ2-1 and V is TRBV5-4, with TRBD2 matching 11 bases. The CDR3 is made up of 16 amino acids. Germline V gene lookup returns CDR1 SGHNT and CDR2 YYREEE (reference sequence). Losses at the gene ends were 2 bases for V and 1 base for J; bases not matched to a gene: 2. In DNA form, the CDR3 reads TGTGCCAGCAGCTTAGCTAGCGGGGGGTCCTACAATGAGCAGTTCTTC. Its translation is CASSLASGGSYNEQFF.

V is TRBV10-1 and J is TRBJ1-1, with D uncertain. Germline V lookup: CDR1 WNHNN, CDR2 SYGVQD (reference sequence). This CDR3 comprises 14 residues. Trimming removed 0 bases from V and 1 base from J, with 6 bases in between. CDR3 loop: CASSESPWNTEAFF. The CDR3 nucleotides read TGCGCCAGCAGTGAGTCCCCCTGGAACACTGAAGCTTTCTTT.

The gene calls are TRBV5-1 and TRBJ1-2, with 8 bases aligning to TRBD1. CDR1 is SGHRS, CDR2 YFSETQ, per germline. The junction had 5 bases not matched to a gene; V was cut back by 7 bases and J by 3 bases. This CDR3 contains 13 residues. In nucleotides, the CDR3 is TGCGCCAGCGCGGGACAGGTTGACTATGGCTACACCTTC. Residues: CASAGQVDYGYTF.

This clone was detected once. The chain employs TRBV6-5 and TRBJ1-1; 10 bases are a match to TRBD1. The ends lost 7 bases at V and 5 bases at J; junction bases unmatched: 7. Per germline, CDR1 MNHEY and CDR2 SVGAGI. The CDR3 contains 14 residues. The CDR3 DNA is TGTGCCAGCACCTGGACAGGGGGTGTGACTGAAGCTTTCTTT. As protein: CASTWTGGVTEAFF.

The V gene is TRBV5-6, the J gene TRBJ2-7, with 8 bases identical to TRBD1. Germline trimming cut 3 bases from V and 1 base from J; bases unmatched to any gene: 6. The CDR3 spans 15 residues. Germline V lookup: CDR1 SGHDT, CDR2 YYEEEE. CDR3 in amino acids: CASSYGTGSSYEQYF. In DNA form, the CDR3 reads TGTGCCAGCAGCTACGGGACAGGCTCTTCCTACGAGCAGTACTTC. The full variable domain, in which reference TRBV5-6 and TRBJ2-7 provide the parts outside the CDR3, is DAGVTQSPTHLIKTRGQQVTLRCSPKSGHDTVSWYQQALGQGPQFIFQYYEEEERQRGNFPDRFSGHQFPNYSSELNVNALLLGDSALYLCASSYGTGSSYEQYFGPGTRLTVT.

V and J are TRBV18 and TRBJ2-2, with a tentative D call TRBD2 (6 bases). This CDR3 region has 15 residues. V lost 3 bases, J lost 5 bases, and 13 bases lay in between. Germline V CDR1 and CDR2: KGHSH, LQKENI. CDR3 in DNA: TGTGCCAGCTCACCTATAGCGGAAATTACCGGGGAGCTGTTTTTT. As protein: CASSPIAEITGELFF.

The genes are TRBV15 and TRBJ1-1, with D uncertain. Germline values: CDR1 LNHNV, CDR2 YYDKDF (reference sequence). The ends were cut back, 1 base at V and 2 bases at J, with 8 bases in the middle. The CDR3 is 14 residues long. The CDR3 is CATSRVIVNTEAFF. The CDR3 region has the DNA TGTGCCACCAGCAGAGTTATCGTCAACACTGAAGCTTTCTTT. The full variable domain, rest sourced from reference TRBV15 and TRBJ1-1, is DAMVIQNPRYQVTQFGKPVTLSCSQTLNHNVMYWYQQKSSQAPKLLFHYYDKDFNNEADTPDNFQSRRPNTSFCFLDIRSPGLGDTAMYLCATSRVIVNTEAFFGQGTRLTVV.

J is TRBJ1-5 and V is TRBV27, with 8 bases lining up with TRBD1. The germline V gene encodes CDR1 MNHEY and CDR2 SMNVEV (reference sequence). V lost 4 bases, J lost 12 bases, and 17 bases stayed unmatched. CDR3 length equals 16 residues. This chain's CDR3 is CASSSGTGTAELLQHF. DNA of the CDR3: TGTGCCAGCAGTTCGGGGACAGGTACTGCGGAACTGCTCCAGCATTTT.

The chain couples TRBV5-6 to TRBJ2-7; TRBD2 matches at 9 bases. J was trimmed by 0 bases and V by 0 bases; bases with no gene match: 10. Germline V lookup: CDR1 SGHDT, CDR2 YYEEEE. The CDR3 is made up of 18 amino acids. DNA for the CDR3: TGTGCCAGCAGCTTGGGTAGCGGGGGAGGCTGGAGCTCCTACGAGCAGTACTTC. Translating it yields CASSLGSGGGWSSYEQYF. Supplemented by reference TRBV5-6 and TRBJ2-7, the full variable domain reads DAGVTQSPTHLIKTRGQQVTLRCSPKSGHDTVSWYQQALGQGPQFIFQYYEEEERQRGNFPDRFSGHQFPNYSSELNVNALLLGDSALYLCASSLGSGGGWSSYEQYFGPGTRLTVT.

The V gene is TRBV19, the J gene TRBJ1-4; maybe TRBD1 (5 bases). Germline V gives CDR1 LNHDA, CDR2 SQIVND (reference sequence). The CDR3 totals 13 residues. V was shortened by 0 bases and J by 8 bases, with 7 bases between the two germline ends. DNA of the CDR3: TGTGCCAGTAGTATAGACCGGGGGGAAAAACTGTTTTTT. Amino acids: CASSIDRGEKLFF.

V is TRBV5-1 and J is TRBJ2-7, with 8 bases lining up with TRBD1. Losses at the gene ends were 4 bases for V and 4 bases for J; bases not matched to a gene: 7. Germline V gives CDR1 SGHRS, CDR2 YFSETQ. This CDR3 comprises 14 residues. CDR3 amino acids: CASSPQGAGYEQYF. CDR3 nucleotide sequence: TGCGCCAGCAGCCCTCAGGGGGCGGGGTACGAGCAGTACTTC. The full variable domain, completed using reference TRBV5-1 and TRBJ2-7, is KAGVTQTPRYLIKTRGQQVTLSCSPISGHRSVSWYQQTPGQGLQFLFEYFSETQRNKGNFPGRFSGRQFSNSRSEMNVSTLELGDSALYLCASSPQGAGYEQYFGPGTRLTVT.

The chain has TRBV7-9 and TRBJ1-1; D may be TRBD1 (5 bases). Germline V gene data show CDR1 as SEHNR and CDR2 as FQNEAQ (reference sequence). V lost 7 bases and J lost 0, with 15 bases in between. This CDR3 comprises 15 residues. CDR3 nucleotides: TGTGCCAGCACCTCAACAGGCCCCATGAACACTGAAGCTTTCTTT. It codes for CASTSTGPMNTEAFF.